Listed here are 2 T cell receptor beta chains from one sample, sequenced in a study of cytomegalovirus exposure and HLA in healthy donors. Use of 60 Vbeta and 13 Jbeta primers characterized the PCR. Sequencing used immunoSEQ multiplex PCR; TCRdb keeps in-frame clones, though not all of them. The sample records around 190,000 clones, 82% being singletons. Specimen: PBMCs. All receptors come from a woman aged 50 to 60 in good health and CMV-seronegative.

This chain uses TRBV28 with TRBJ1-2; D ambiguous. The CDR3 extends over 15 amino acids. V was trimmed by 3 bases and J by 0 bases, leaving 11 bases between them. CDR1 is MDHEN, CDR2 SYDVKM, per germline. Here the CDR3 reads CASSFGSVPNYGYTF. The CDR3 DNA is TGTGCCAGCAGTTTCGGGTCAGTTCCTAACTATGGCTACACCTTC.

The V gene is TRBV28, the J gene TRBJ2-4; 10 nucleotides align to TRBD2. Losses at the gene ends were 7 bases for V and 3 bases for J; bases not matched to a gene: 12. This CDR3 contains 17 residues. The germline V gene has CDR1 MDHEN and CDR2 SYDVKM. The CDR3 DNA reads as TGTGCCAGCAATCGACCGAGCGGGGGGGTTGGCAAAAACATTCAGTACTTC. It translates to CASNRPSGGVGKNIQYF.